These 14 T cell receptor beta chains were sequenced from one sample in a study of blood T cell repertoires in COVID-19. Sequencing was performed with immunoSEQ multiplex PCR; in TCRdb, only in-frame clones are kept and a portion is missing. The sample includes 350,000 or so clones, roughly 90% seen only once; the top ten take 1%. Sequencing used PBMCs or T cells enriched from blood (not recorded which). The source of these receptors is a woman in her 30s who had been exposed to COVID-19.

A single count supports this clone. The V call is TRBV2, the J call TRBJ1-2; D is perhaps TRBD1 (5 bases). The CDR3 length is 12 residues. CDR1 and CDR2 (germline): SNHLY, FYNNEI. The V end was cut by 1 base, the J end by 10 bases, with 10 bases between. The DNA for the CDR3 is TGTGCCAGCAGTGAAGGCGGGGGTTTCTACACCTTC. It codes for CASSEGGGFYTF.

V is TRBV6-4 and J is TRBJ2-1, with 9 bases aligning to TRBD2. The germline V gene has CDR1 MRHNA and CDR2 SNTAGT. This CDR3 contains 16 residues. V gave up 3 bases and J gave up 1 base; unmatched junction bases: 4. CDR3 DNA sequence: TGTGCCAGCAGTGAGACTAGCGGCAGATCCTACAATGAGCAGTTCTTC. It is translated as CASSETSGRSYNEQFF.

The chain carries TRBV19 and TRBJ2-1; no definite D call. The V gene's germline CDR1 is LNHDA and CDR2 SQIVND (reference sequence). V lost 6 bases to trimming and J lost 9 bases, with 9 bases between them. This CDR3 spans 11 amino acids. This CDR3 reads CASRDYGEQFF. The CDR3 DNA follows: TGTGCCAGTAGAGATTACGGTGAGCAGTTCTTC.

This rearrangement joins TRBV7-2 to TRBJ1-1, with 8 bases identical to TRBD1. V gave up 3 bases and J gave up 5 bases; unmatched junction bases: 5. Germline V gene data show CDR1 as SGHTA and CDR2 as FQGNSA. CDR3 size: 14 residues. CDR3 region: CASSFRQGATEAFF. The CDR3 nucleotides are TGTGCCAGCAGCTTCCGGCAGGGGGCTACTGAAGCTTTCTTT.

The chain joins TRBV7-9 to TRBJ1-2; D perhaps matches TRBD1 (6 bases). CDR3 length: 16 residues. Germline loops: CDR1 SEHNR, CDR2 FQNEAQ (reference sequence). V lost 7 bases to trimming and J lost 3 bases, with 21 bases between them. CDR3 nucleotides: TGTGCCAGCACTCAGGACAGACCGGAACCTCACTATGGCTACACCTTC. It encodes CASTQDRPEPHYGYTF.

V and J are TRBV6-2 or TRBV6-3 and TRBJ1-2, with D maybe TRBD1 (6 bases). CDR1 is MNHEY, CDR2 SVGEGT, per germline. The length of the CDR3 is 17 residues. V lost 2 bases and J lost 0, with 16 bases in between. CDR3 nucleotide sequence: TGTGCCAGCAGTTACCCCCGGGGGGGGCCAACTAACTATGGCTACACCTTC. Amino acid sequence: CASSYPRGGPTNYGYTF.

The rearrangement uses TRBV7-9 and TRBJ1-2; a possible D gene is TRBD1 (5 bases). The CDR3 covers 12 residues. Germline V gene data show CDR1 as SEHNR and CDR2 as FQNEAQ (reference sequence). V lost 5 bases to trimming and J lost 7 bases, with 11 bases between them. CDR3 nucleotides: TGTGCCAGCAGCCTCCGGGACTTTGGCTACACCTTC. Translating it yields CASSLRDFGYTF.

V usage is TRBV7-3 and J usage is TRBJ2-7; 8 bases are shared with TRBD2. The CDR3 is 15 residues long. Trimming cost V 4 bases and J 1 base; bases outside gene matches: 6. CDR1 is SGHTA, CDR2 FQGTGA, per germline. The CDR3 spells CASSWDSGTSYEQYF. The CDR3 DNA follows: TGTGCCAGCAGCTGGGATAGCGGGACATCCTACGAGCAGTACTTC.

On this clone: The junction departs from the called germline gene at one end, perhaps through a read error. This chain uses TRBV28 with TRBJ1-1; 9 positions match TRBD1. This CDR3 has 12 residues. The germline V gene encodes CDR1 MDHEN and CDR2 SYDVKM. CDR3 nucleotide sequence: TGTGCCAGCACCACAAGGGACAGGGATCTGAAGTTT. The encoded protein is CASTTRDRDLKF.

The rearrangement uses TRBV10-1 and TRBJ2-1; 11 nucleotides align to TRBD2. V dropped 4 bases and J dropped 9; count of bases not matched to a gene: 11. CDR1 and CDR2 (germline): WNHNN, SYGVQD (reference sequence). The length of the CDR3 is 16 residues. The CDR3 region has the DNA TGCGCCAGCAGTGCTAATACGGGACTAGCGGAGAGTGAGCAGTTCTTC. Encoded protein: CASSANTGLAESEQFF.

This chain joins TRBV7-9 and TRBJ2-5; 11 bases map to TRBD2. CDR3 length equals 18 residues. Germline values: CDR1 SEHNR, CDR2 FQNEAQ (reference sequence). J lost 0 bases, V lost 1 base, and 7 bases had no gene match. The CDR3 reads CASSLVALAGVNQETQYF. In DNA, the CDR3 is TGTGCCAGCAGCTTAGTCGCACTAGCGGGAGTCAACCAAGAGACCCAGTACTTC.

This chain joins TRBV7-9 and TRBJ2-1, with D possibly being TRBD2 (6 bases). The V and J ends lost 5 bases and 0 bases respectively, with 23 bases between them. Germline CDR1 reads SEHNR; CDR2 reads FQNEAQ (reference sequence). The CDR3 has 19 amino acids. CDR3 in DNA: TGTGCCAGCAGCGACGTTAACGGACTAAGTTCAATCTCCTACAATGAGCAGTTCTTC. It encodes CASSDVNGLSSISYNEQFF. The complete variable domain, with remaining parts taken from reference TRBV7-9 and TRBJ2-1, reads DTGVSQNPRHKITKRGQNVTFRCDPISEHNRLYWYRQTLGQGPEFLTYFQNEAQLEKSRLLSDRFSAERPKGSFSTLEIQRTEQGDSAMYLCASSDVNGLSSISYNEQFFGPGTRLTVL.

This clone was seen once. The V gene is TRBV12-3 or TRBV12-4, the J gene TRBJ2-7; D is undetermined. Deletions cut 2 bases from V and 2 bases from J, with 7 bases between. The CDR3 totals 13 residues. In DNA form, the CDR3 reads TGTGCCAGCAGTTTAAAGAGGCCCTACGAGCAGTACTTC. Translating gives CASSLKRPYEQYF.

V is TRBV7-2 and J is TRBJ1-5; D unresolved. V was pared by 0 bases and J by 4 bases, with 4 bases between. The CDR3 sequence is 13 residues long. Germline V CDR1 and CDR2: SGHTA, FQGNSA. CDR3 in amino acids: CASSLAFNQPQHF. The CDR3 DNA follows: TGTGCCAGCAGCTTAGCCTTTAATCAGCCCCAGCATTTT.